The 27 T cell receptor beta chains below were found in one sample sequenced in a study of T cell responses to AZD1222 COVID-19 vaccine (dated by TCRdb to about 2021). The time point label on this specimen signifies: about 28 days (+/-7) after the second vaccine dose. The library relied on the immunoSEQ multiplex PCR assay. TCRdb's version of the immuneACCESS table is confined to in-frame rearrangements and falls short of the full clone set. An unresolved V gene accounts for under half of the shortfall where checked; the remainder is of unknown origin. This sample gives tens of thousands of clones in total; 83% of them show up just once. The ten largest clones capture roughly 6% of the sample. Material: peripheral blood, obtained 28 days after the second AZD1222 dose. Source of these receptors: an adult who received the AZD1222 COVID-19 vaccine.

The V gene is TRBV2, the J gene TRBJ2-7; D is uncertain. This CDR3 contains 13 residues. V lost 3 bases, J lost 3 bases, and 9 bases lay in between. Germline V CDR1 and CDR2: SNHLY, FYNNEI. CDR3: CASSEPFHYEQYF. The CDR3 DNA follows: TGTGCCAGCAGTGAGCCGTTCCACTACGAGCAGTACTTC.

The chain is built from TRBV24-1 and TRBJ1-2; 11 bases fit TRBD1. CDR1 and CDR2 (germline): KGHDR, SFDVKD. This CDR3 is built from 16 residues. The V gene end was trimmed by 3 bases and the J gene end by 4 bases; junction bases not matched to a gene: 6. The DNA of the CDR3 is TGTGCCACCAGTGATCCGGACAGGGGGCGTACCTATGGCTACACCTTC. It translates to CATSDPDRGRTYGYTF.

This chain joins TRBV12-3 or TRBV12-4 and TRBJ2-5; no clear D gene. The CDR3 has 12 residues. V was clipped by 6 bases and J by 4 bases, with 9 bases between them. The CDR3 protein is CASSLLRETQYF. CDR3 nucleotide sequence: TGTGCCAGCAGCCTTTTGAGAGAGACCCAGTACTTC.

The chain employs TRBV7-9 and TRBJ1-4; D is unclear. With 3 bases removed from V and 1 base from J, the gap between germline ends came to 6 bases. Germline CDR1 SEHNR, CDR2 FQNEAQ (reference sequence). The CDR3 has 14 amino acids. The DNA of the CDR3 is TGTGCCAGCAGCTTCACTTTAACTAATGAAAAACTGTTTTTT. It codes for CASSFTLTNEKLFF.

This rearrangement joins TRBV7-2 to TRBJ1-1; D perhaps matches TRBD1 (6 bases). V shed 7 bases and J shed 4 bases, with 16 bases lying between them. The V gene's germline CDR1 is SGHTA and CDR2 FQGNSA. The CDR3 consists of 14 residues. As DNA, the CDR3 is TGTGCCAGCACCCCGTCGGGGGCAGCCACTGAAGCTTTCTTT. Its translation is CASTPSGAATEAFF. The entire variable domain, with the rest obtained from reference TRBV7-2 and TRBJ1-1, is as follows: GAGVSQSPSNKVTEKGKDVELRCDPISGHTALYWYRQSLGQGLEFLIYFQGNSAPDKSGLPSDRFSAERTGGSVSTLTIQRTQQEDSAVYLCASTPSGAATEAFFGQGTRLTVV.

This clone was seen just once. In DNA form, the CDR3 reads TGTGCCAGCAGTTACTCGAGGGGCGAGCAGTACTTC. Translating gives CASSYSRGEQYF. V and J are TRBV6-2 or TRBV6-3 and TRBJ2-7, with D possibly called TRBD1 or TRBD2 (5 bases each). The CDR3 is 12 amino acids. CDR1 is MNHEY, CDR2 SVGEGT, per germline. Trimming removed 0 bases from V and 6 bases from J, with 6 bases in between.

The chain employs TRBV4-2 and TRBJ1-2; no clear D gene. The CDR3 runs 15 residues. Deletions cut 0 bases from V and 0 bases from J, with 8 bases between. CDR1 and CDR2 from the germline V gene are LGHNA and YNFKEQ. The CDR3 coding sequence is TGTGCCAGCAGCCAAGATCCCTCCACTAACTATGGCTACACCTTC. Its protein product is CASSQDPSTNYGYTF.

This chain links TRBV18 with TRBJ1-4; D call uncertain. V shed 2 bases and J shed 0 bases, with 1 base lying between them. The germline CDR1 and CDR2 sequences are KGHSH and LQKENI. The CDR3 has 13 residues. The CDR3 nucleotides read TGTGCCAGCTCACCATCAACTAATGAAAAACTGTTTTTT. Amino acids: CASSPSTNEKLFF. The variable domain in full, with the rest retrieved from reference TRBV18 and TRBJ1-4, is NAGVMQNPRHLVRRRGQEARLRCSPMKGHSHVYWYRQLPEEGLKFMVYLQKENIIDESGMPKERFSAEFPKEGPSILRIQQVVRGDSAAYFCASSPSTNEKLFFGSGTQLSVL.

This clone was recorded once. The chain uses TRBV3-1 (or the pseudogene TRBV3-2) and TRBJ2-2; tentatively, D is TRBD1 (5 bases). Deletions cut 0 bases from V and 5 bases from J, with 13 bases between. Per germline, CDR1 LGHDT and CDR2 YNNKEL (reference sequence). This CDR3 spans 16 amino acids. CDR3 region: CASSQELVRATGELFF. The CDR3 nucleotides are TGTGCCAGCAGCCAAGAATTAGTCAGGGCTACCGGGGAGCTGTTTTTT.

This clone was observed a few times. The chain has TRBV10-3 and TRBJ1-5; weak D call: TRBD1 (5 bases). V lost 2 bases, J lost 3 bases, and 11 bases lay in between. The CDR3 has 15 amino acids. The germline gives CDR1 ENHRY, CDR2 SYGVKD. Written as DNA, the CDR3 is TGTGCCATCAGTGAGGCAGACAGCCCCAATCAGCCCCAGCATTTT. Translated, it gives CAISEADSPNQPQHF.

The rearrangement joins TRBV5-5 to TRBJ2-7; D could derive from TRBD1 or TRBD2 (5 bases each). This CDR3 spans 14 amino acids. The V and J ends lost 3 bases and 2 bases respectively, with 12 bases between them. CDR1 is SGHKS, CDR2 YYEKEE, per germline (reference sequence). The CDR3 DNA follows: TGTGCCAGCAGCTGGGGGACCCCCGCCTACGAGCAGTACTTC. Translated, it gives CASSWGTPAYEQYF.

The V and J genes are TRBV7-2 and TRBJ2-1, with 11 bases aligning to TRBD2. Germline values: CDR1 SGHTA, CDR2 FQGNSA. V was clipped by 5 bases and J by 0 bases; unmatched bases: 0. This CDR3 is built from 15 residues. The CDR3 is CASSTSGGSYNEQFF. The CDR3 bases are TGTGCCAGCAGCACTAGCGGGGGCTCCTACAATGAGCAGTTCTTC.

The CDR3 DNA sequence: TGCGCCAGCAGGTCGCGAGGGCCCTACAATGAGCAGTTCTTC. This gives the protein CASRSRGPYNEQFF. The chain has TRBV10-1 and TRBJ2-1; D is perhaps TRBD2 (5 bases). V gave up 6 bases and J gave up 2 bases, with 11 bases separating them. This CDR3 has 14 amino acids. Looked up from germline, CDR1 is WNHNN and CDR2 is SYGVQD (reference sequence).

The chain recombines TRBV12-5 with TRBJ1-3; D not resolved. CDR3 length: 16 amino acids. V gave up 2 bases and J gave up 4 bases, with 15 bases separating them. Germline V gives CDR1 LGHNT, CDR2 FRNRAP. CDR3 DNA sequence: TGTGCTAGTGGTTTGAATTCCCGCATGTACGGAAACACCATATATTTT. It specifies CASGLNSRMYGNTIYF.

The chain joins TRBV7-2 to TRBJ1-3; D ambiguous. There are 18 residues in the CDR3. Trimming removed 6 bases from V and 0 bases from J, with 21 bases in between. Looked up from germline, CDR1 is SGHTA and CDR2 is FQGNSA. CDR3 coding DNA: TGTGCCAGCAGTTCCGATACGGACTCCAAGAGCTCTGGAAACACCATATATTTT. It codes for CASSSDTDSKSSGNTIYF.

The rearrangement joins TRBV27 to TRBJ2-7; maybe TRBD1 (6 bases). The V and J ends lost 2 bases and 2 bases respectively, with 13 bases between them. This CDR3 region has 15 residues. Germline V gene sequence: CDR1 MNHEY, CDR2 SMNVEV (reference sequence). DNA of the CDR3: TGTGCCAGCAGTTTAATAGGACGGGACACCTACGAGCAGTACTTC. This gives the protein CASSLIGRDTYEQYF.

This rearrangement joins TRBV10-2 to TRBJ2-7, with 9 bases identical to TRBD1. J lost 2 bases, V lost 7 bases, and 6 bases had no gene match. The CDR3 totals 14 residues. Germline values: CDR1 WSHSY, CDR2 SAAADI. The CDR3 region has the DNA TGCGCCAGCACGGCGGGACAGGGTACCTACGAGCAGTACTTC. Translating it yields CASTAGQGTYEQYF.

The chain uses TRBV2 and TRBJ1-2; the D gene is possibly TRBD1 (6 bases). Looked up from germline, CDR1 is SNHLY and CDR2 is FYNNEI. V was cut by 2 bases and J by 3 bases, with 10 bases left in between. This CDR3 is 14 amino acids long. The CDR3 sequence is CASSEQGPDYGYTF. For the CDR3, the DNA is TGTGCCAGCAGTGAACAGGGGCCGGACTATGGCTACACCTTC.

This rearrangement joins TRBV5-6 to TRBJ1-1; TRBD1 might be the D (5 bases). V lost 3 bases to trimming and J lost 9 bases, with 12 bases between them. From germline, CDR1 is SGHDT and CDR2 YYEEEE. The CDR3 covers 12 residues. The CDR3 nucleotides are TGTGCCAGCAGCTCCAAGGCGGACAAAGCTTTCTTT. This codes for CASSSKADKAFF.

V and J are TRBV15 and TRBJ1-4; D gene ambiguous. V lost 5 bases, J lost 8 bases, and 9 bases lay in between. CDR3 length: 12 amino acids. Germline V gene sequence: CDR1 LNHNV, CDR2 YYDKDF (reference sequence). CDR3 amino acids: CATSAVGEKLFF. In nucleotides, the CDR3 is TGTGCCACCAGCGCCGTGGGAGAAAAACTGTTTTTT.

This chain joins TRBV19 and TRBJ1-4; no clear D. Trimming pared 8 bases from V and 7 bases from J, leaving 17 bases between. CDR1 and CDR2 (germline): LNHDA, SQIVND (reference sequence). The CDR3 has 14 residues. CDR3 DNA: TGTGCCAGTGTGGGGAACGCGGGTCGTGAAAAACTGTTTTTT. Protein sequence: CASVGNAGREKLFF.

This CDR3 is CASSPGNSNQPQHF. The CDR3 DNA follows: TGTGCCAGCTCACCAGGGAATAGCAATCAGCCCCAGCATTTT. This chain connects TRBV18 to TRBJ1-5, with unresolved D. V lost 2 bases, J lost 0 bases, and 5 bases lay in between. Per germline, CDR1 KGHSH and CDR2 LQKENI. The CDR3 spans 14 residues.

The chain recombines TRBV5-1 with TRBJ2-3; 7 nucleotides agree with TRBD1. The length of the CDR3 is 15 residues. With V trimmed by 2 bases and J by 1 base, 4 bases remained unmatched. Per germline, CDR1 SGHRS and CDR2 YFSETQ. CDR3 in amino acids: CASSFVGQGTDTQYF. For the CDR3, the DNA is TGCGCCAGCAGCTTCGTTGGACAGGGCACAGATACGCAGTATTTT.

V gene TRBV4-2 combines with J gene TRBJ2-7; 8 bases fit TRBD2. Germline trimming cut 1 base from V and 2 bases from J; bases unmatched to any gene: 7. The CDR3 is 16 amino acids. Germline V gene sequence: CDR1 LGHNA, CDR2 YNFKEQ. DNA of the CDR3: TGTGCCAGCAGCCAAGTGGGCGGGGGGCGAACCTACGAGCAGTACTTC. Its protein is CASSQVGGGRTYEQYF.

This clone has only one observation. The chain recombines TRBV2 with TRBJ2-3; D may match TRBD1 or TRBD2 (5 bases each). This CDR3 spans 15 amino acids. The V and J ends lost 10 bases and 2 bases respectively, with 19 bases between them. The germline V gene encodes CDR1 SNHLY and CDR2 FYNNEI. CDR3 DNA sequence: TGTGCCACCACTACGGGGCAGGACATCACAGATACGCAGTATTTT. It codes for CATTTGQDITDTQYF.

This chain links TRBV5-1 with TRBJ1-6; the D gene is possibly TRBD1 (5 bases). Germline values: CDR1 SGHRS, CDR2 YFSETQ. The V end was cut by 0 bases, the J end by 8 bases, with 9 bases between. The CDR3 loop spans 14 amino acids. The DNA for the CDR3 is TGCGCCAGCAGCTTGGTCGGGGGTGATTCACCCCTCCACTTT. Residues: CASSLVGGDSPLHF.

There are a few counts of this clone. The chain employs TRBV7-9 and TRBJ2-1, with a weak D call TRBD2 (5 bases). V was trimmed by 4 bases and J by 3 bases, leaving 10 bases between them. The CDR3 spans 14 residues. The germline V gene has CDR1 SEHNR and CDR2 FQNEAQ (reference sequence). The CDR3 here is CASSYGSDYNEQFF. The CDR3, as DNA: TGTGCCAGCAGCTATGGTAGCGACTACAATGAGCAGTTCTTC.